The rows below give T cell receptor beta chains drawn from one sample of a study of response to subunit inactivated influenza vaccine. TCRdb reprocessed the RT-PCR reads with MiXCR, giving one entry per CDR3 protein. The table records 650,000 to 800,000 distinct CDR3 sequences, about 14% of them present only once. The material sequenced was PBMCs from blood, taken around two weeks before vaccination. The receptors come from a man in his fifties or sixties who received an inactivated influenza vaccine. CDR3s include the opening cysteine and the closing phenylalanine or tryptophan. Each record gives: D gene, CDR3 length, clone size, V gene, J gene, CDR3 DNA, CDR3 protein. D genes are given only for firm matches. The size of a clone is reported for some rows only, either as once, few or many, or as a class for expanded clones.

d_call: -; cdr3_length: 15; clone_size: few; v_call: TRBV6-2/TRBV6-3; j_call: TRBJ2-7; cdr3_nt: TGTGCCAGCAGTTACTCGAGACAGGTCCTCTACGAGCAGTACTTC; cdr3_aa: CASSYSRQVLYEQYF
d_call: -; cdr3_length: 13; clone_size: -; v_call: TRBV2; j_call: TRBJ2-7; cdr3_nt: TGTGCCAGCAGTGGTAGTTCATTCCACGAGCAGTACTTC; cdr3_aa: CASSGSSFHEQYF
d_call: -; cdr3_length: 15; clone_size: -; v_call: TRBV20-1; j_call: TRBJ2-1; cdr3_nt: TGCAGTGCTAGAGGGTCCCAGTGGGTGATAGATGAGCAGTTCTTC; cdr3_aa: CSARGSQWVIDEQFF
d_call: TRBD2; cdr3_length: 17; clone_size: once; v_call: TRBV20-1; j_call: TRBJ2-1; cdr3_nt: TGCAGTGCTAGAGACCTAGCGGGAGGGGGATCCTACAATGAGCAGTTCTTC; cdr3_aa: CSARDLAGGGSYNEQFF
d_call: -; cdr3_length: 13; clone_size: many; v_call: TRBV18; j_call: TRBJ2-3; cdr3_nt: TGTGCCAGCTCACCAACGGTTGCAGATACGCAGTATTTT; cdr3_aa: CASSPTVADTQYF
d_call: -; cdr3_length: 13; clone_size: -; v_call: TRBV29-1; j_call: TRBJ1-1; cdr3_nt: TGCAGCGTTATCTGGGGTCGCGGAACTGAAGCTTTCTTT; cdr3_aa: CSVIWGRGTEAFF
d_call: -; cdr3_length: 13; clone_size: -; v_call: TRBV27; j_call: TRBJ2-3; cdr3_nt: TGTGCCAGCAGTTTGAGAGGGTCAGATACGCAGTATTTT; cdr3_aa: CASSLRGSDTQYF
d_call: -; cdr3_length: 14; clone_size: -; v_call: TRBV6-1; j_call: TRBJ1-5; cdr3_nt: TGTGCCAGCAGGGACGTGAATAGCAATCAGCCCCAGCATTTT; cdr3_aa: CASRDVNSNQPQHF
d_call: -; cdr3_length: 15; clone_size: once; v_call: TRBV6-2/TRBV6-3; j_call: TRBJ1-6; cdr3_nt: TGTGCCAGCAGTTACTCCGGACAGCCAAATTCACCCCTCCACTTT; cdr3_aa: CASSYSGQPNSPLHF
d_call: TRBD1; cdr3_length: 15; clone_size: -; v_call: TRBV28; j_call: TRBJ2-1; cdr3_nt: TGTGCCAGCAGTCCCACAGGGGCTATATACAATGAGCAGTTCTTC; cdr3_aa: CASSPTGAIYNEQFF
d_call: -; cdr3_length: 14; clone_size: many; v_call: TRBV12-3/TRBV12-4; j_call: TRBJ2-5; cdr3_nt: TGTGCCAGCAGTCCCTTGGGGTACCAAGAGACCCAGTACTTC; cdr3_aa: CASSPLGYQETQYF
d_call: -; cdr3_length: 14; clone_size: few; v_call: TRBV18; j_call: TRBJ2-3; cdr3_nt: TGTGCCAGCTCACCCCCAAGGGTCCCAGATACGCAGTATTTT; cdr3_aa: CASSPPRVPDTQYF